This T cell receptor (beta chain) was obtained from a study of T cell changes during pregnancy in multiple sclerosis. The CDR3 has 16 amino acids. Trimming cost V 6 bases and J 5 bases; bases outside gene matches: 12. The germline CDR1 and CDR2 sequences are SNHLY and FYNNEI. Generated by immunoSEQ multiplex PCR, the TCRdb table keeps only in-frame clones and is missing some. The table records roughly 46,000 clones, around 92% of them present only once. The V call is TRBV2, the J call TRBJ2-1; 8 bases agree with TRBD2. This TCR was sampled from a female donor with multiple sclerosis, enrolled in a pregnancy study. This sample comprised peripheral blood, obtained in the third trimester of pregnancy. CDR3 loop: CASRAAKTSADNEQFF. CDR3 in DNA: TGTGCCAGCAGGGCGGCCAAGACTAGCGCTGACAATGAGCAGTTCTTC.